The clone carrying this TCR beta chain was counted a single time. This entry is derived from a study of CD8 T cells in Susac syndrome. The CDR3 runs to 13 residues. CDR1 SQVTM and CDR2 ANQGSEA come from the germline V gene. Reverse transcription of roughly 0.5 to 1 ug RNA used random hexamers. One entry per CDR3 protein results from TCRdb running MiXCR on the immunoSEQ multiplex PCR reads. The sample contains about 190,000 distinct CDR3 sequences, around 95% of which appear only once. This TCR derives from a human donor with Susac syndrome. Sequencing was carried out using CD4+ T cells from PBMCs. The rearrangement links TRBV29-1 to TRBJ1-1, with TRBD1 matching over 7 bases. This CDR3 reads CHTSQPTGPEAFF. CDR3 coding DNA: TGCCACACTAGCCAACCGACAGGGCCTGAAGCTTTCTTT.